A single sample is the source of the 27 T cell receptor beta chains below, sequenced in a study of blood T cell repertoires in COVID-19. Clones were sequenced by immunoSEQ multiplex PCR, and TCRdb holds only the in-frame ones, with some missing. The sample includes about 140,000 clones, 80% to 90% seen only once; the top ten take 3% to 4%. Material: PBMCs or T cells enriched from blood (not recorded which). These receptors were collected from a woman aged 50 to 65 with acute COVID-19.

The V call is TRBV6-5, the J call TRBJ2-6; unclear D gene. CDR3 size: 15 residues. Per the germline V gene, CDR1 is MNHEY and CDR2 is SVGAGI. V shed 5 bases and J shed 1 base, with 9 bases lying between them. CDR3 loop: CASSQTQSGANVLTF. CDR3 in DNA: TGTGCCAGCAGTCAGACTCAGTCTGGGGCCAACGTCCTGACTTTC.

The chain combines TRBV29-1 with TRBJ2-7; TRBD2 matches 7 bases. Germline loops: CDR1 SQVTM, CDR2 ANQGSEA. The V segment lost 7 bases and the J segment 4 bases; nucleotides outside the gene matches: 10. There are 13 residues in the CDR3. As DNA, the CDR3 is TGCAGCGCCACCGGTGGGGGGGAATACGAGCAGTACTTC. Translated, it gives CSATGGGEYEQYF.

V gene TRBV12-3 or TRBV12-4 combines with J gene TRBJ2-1; 7 bases fit TRBD1. The junction had 2 bases not matched to a gene; V was cut back by 2 bases and J by 7 bases. The CDR3 contains 13 residues. The CDR3 DNA reads as TGTGCCAGCAGTTTAAGGGGGCGTAATGAGCAGTTCTTC. Encoded protein: CASSLRGRNEQFF.

The chain combines TRBV12-3 or TRBV12-4 with TRBJ1-6, with D possibly TRBD1 on 5 matching bases. CDR3 length: 13 residues. Trimming left V 5 bases short and J 12 bases short, with 14 bases between. Here the CDR3 DNA reads TGTGCCAGCAGTCAAGACAGCGGGCGACCCCTCCACTTT. Encoded protein: CASSQDSGRPLHF.

The chain has TRBV23-1 and TRBJ1-5, with a possible D match to TRBD1 (5 bases). TRBV23-1 is placed among ORFs of uncertain function. Trimming stripped 0 bases from V and 3 bases from J, with 12 bases between. The CDR3 is 16 amino acids. The CDR3 sequence is CASSQSIRQYNQPQHF. The CDR3 nucleotides are TGCGCCAGCAGTCAATCTATAAGACAGTACAATCAGCCCCAGCATTTT.

The chain is built from TRBV6-5 and TRBJ2-7, with D unclear. The ends were cut back, 6 bases at V and 4 bases at J, with 19 bases in the middle. This CDR3 region has 15 residues. Germline V gives CDR1 MNHEY, CDR2 SVGAGI. CDR3 in DNA: TGTGCCAGCAGCCGAGAGGTGGGTGTCGGTTACGAGCAGTACTTC. Amino acid sequence: CASSREVGVGYEQYF.

The chain recombines TRBV30 with TRBJ1-5, with D tentatively TRBD1 (5 bases). The germline V gene encodes CDR1 GTSNPN and CDR2 SVGIG (reference sequence). V was clipped by 4 bases and J by 1 base, with 14 bases between them. The CDR3 sequence is 15 residues long. The CDR3 region is CAWKAGTLSNQPQHF. The CDR3, as DNA: TGTGCCTGGAAGGCGGGGACCCTAAGCAATCAGCCCCAGCATTTT.

This clone was observed a few times. As DNA, the CDR3 is TGTGCCAGCAGTGAACGGTTCTCTGGGGCCAACGTCCTGACTTTC. Protein: CASSERFSGANVLTF. The rearrangement uses TRBV6-1 and TRBJ2-6, with unresolved D. V lost 2 bases, J lost 0 bases, and 5 bases lay in between. The CDR3 is 15 residues long. Germline CDR1 and CDR2: MNHNS and SASEGT.

V usage is TRBV7-6 and J usage is TRBJ1-5, with TRBD1 matching 8 bases. J was trimmed by 1 base and V by 5 bases; bases with no gene match: 4. Germline loops: CDR1 SGHVS, CDR2 FNYEAQ. CDR3 size: 15 residues. The CDR3 DNA reads as TGTGCCAGCAGCGCTAACAGGGGGAGCAATCAGCCCCAGCATTTT. Amino acids: CASSANRGSNQPQHF.

This clone was seen more than once but under ten times. The rearrangement joins TRBV9 to TRBJ2-7, with 9 bases identical to TRBD1. J gave up 6 bases and V 0 bases, and 4 bases lay outside the gene matches. The CDR3 loop spans 14 amino acids. Germline CDR1 and CDR2: SGDLS and YYNGEE. DNA of the CDR3: TGTGCCAGCAGCGTAGGGGGACAGGGCTCCGAGCAGTACTTC. This translates into CASSVGGQGSEQYF. The full variable domain, in which reference TRBV9 and TRBJ2-7 provide the parts outside the CDR3, is DSGVTQTPKHLITATGQRVTLRCSPRSGDLSVYWYQQSLDQGLQFLIQYYNGEERAKGNILERFSAQQFPDLHSELNLSSLELGDSALYFCASSVGGQGSEQYFGPGTRLTVT.

This clone was seen once. The chain links TRBV11-3 to TRBJ2-2; D may be TRBD2 (7 bases). Germline values: CDR1 SGHNT, CDR2 YENEEA. The CDR3 has 17 residues. V gave up 5 bases and J gave up 1 base, with 17 bases separating them. CDR3 sequence (DNA): TGTGCCAGCAGCCAAAGGGGGGCTAGCGGGAACACCGGGGAGCTGTTTTTT. Amino acid sequence: CASSQRGASGNTGELFF.

This sequence joins TRBV7-3 and TRBJ2-5; 11 bases agree with TRBD2. CDR1 and CDR2 (germline): SGHTA, FQGTGA. This CDR3 comprises 15 residues. J gave up 0 bases and V 4 bases, and 1 base lay outside the gene matches. The CDR3 sequence is CASSSSGGYQETQYF. DNA of the CDR3: TGTGCCAGCAGCTCTAGCGGGGGGTACCAAGAGACCCAGTACTTC.

This chain uses TRBV5-1 with TRBJ1-1, with D uncertain. The germline CDR1 and CDR2 sequences are SGHRS and YFSETQ. The CDR3 is made up of 13 amino acids. Deletions cut 1 base from V and 4 bases from J, with 8 bases between. CDR3 nucleotide sequence: TGCGCCAGCAGCTTGAGCCCGGGCACTGAAGCTTTCTTT. It yields the protein CASSLSPGTEAFF.

This clone was seen only a few times. This chain uses TRBV19 with TRBJ2-2, with 11 bases that match TRBD1. The CDR3 is 16 amino acids. V lost 6 bases to trimming and J lost 3 bases; unmatched junction nucleotides: 6. Germline assignment: CDR1 LNHDA and CDR2 SQIVND (reference sequence). The CDR3 DNA follows: TGTGCCAGTAGCCCCGGACAGGGGGCTTACACCGGGGAGCTGTTTTTT. It encodes CASSPGQGAYTGELFF.

The J gene is TRBJ1-4, the V gene TRBV28; 11 nucleotides match TRBD1. Per the germline V gene, CDR1 is MDHEN and CDR2 is SYDVKM. V dropped 5 bases and J dropped 8; count of bases not matched to a gene: 4. The CDR3 runs to 14 residues. CDR3 loop: CASSPGQGGEKLFF. In DNA, the CDR3 is TGTGCCAGCAGTCCGGGACAGGGGGGCGAAAAACTGTTTTTT.

The chain combines TRBV19 with TRBJ2-2; 13 bases fit TRBD2. From germline, CDR1 is LNHDA and CDR2 SQIVND (reference sequence). The CDR3 loop spans 18 amino acids. J was trimmed by 4 bases and V by 5 bases; bases with no gene match: 10. The CDR3 DNA follows: TGTGCCAGTAGTCCAGAACTAGCGGGAGGGCCGGGCACCGGGGAGCTGTTTTTT. This codes for CASSPELAGGPGTGELFF. The full variable domain, completed using reference TRBV19 and TRBJ2-2, is DGGITQSPKYLFRKEGQNVTLSCEQNLNHDAMYWYRQDPGQGLRLIYYSQIVNDFQKGDIAEGYSVSREKKESFPLTVTSAQKNPTAFYLCASSPELAGGPGTGELFFGEGSRLTVL.

The chain links TRBV7-9 to TRBJ1-2, with unresolved D. V was cut by 5 bases and J by 2 bases, with 12 bases left in between. CDR3 length: 14 amino acids. Looked up from germline, CDR1 is SEHNR and CDR2 is FQNEAQ (reference sequence). In DNA, the CDR3 is TGTGCCAGCAGCAATACGACGGGGAACTATGGCTACACCTTC. Amino acid sequence: CASSNTTGNYGYTF.

The chain links TRBV5-4 to TRBJ1-1; the match to TRBD1 covers 9 bases. Germline V gives CDR1 SGHNT, CDR2 YYREEE (reference sequence). V gave up 4 bases and J gave up 10 bases; unmatched junction bases: 5. CDR3 length equals 12 residues. The CDR3: CASSPRQGVAFF. The CDR3 nucleotides are TGTGCCAGCAGCCCTAGACAGGGGGTAGCTTTCTTT.

The J gene is TRBJ1-2, the V gene TRBV6-5; 7 bases fit TRBD1. The V and J ends lost 0 bases and 2 bases, in that order; junction bases with no gene match: 0. CDR1 MNHEY and CDR2 SVGAGI come from the germline V gene. The CDR3 is 14 residues long. CDR3 nucleotides: TGTGCCAGCAGTTACTCGGGACAGAACTATGGCTACACCTTC. Amino acids: CASSYSGQNYGYTF.

The chain links TRBV4-2 to TRBJ1-2; a weak D match, TRBD1 (6 bases). V shed 0 bases and J shed 6 bases, with 14 bases lying between them. The CDR3 consists of 15 residues. In germline, CDR1 is LGHNA, CDR2 YNFKEQ. In nucleotides, the CDR3 is TGTGCCAGCAGCCAAGATTTGAACAGGGCCGATGGCTACACCTTC. Translating it yields CASSQDLNRADGYTF.

The DNA for the CDR3 is TGTGCCAGCAGTTACGGAGGGACTAGCAATCCGGGCCAAGAGACCCAGTACTTC. This gives the protein CASSYGGTSNPGQETQYF. The V and J genes are TRBV6-2 or TRBV6-3 and TRBJ2-5, with 9 bases that match TRBD2. J gave up 1 base and V 2 bases, and 11 bases lay outside the gene matches. This CDR3 is 18 amino acids long. The germline V gene encodes CDR1 MNHEY and CDR2 SVGEGT.

This clone was detected once. The rearrangement uses TRBV21-1 and TRBJ1-3; the D call TRBD1 from the table was never checked on the DNA. TRBV21-1 is given as a pseudogene. The CDR3 contains 17 residues. The CDR3 bases are TGTGCCAGCAGCCCCGGGACAGGGCAAGGCTCTGGAAACACCATATATTTT. Encoded protein: CASSPGTGQGSGNTIYF.

This chain joins TRBV19 and TRBJ1-6, with D possibly TRBD1 on 5 matching bases. Germline CDR1 LNHDA, CDR2 SQIVND (reference sequence). V lost 6 bases, J lost 9 bases, and 18 bases lay in between. This CDR3 has 15 amino acids. The CDR3: CASSTTRRGTSPLHF. The CDR3 bases are TGTGCCAGTAGCACTACCAGGCGGGGGACTTCACCCCTCCACTTT.

The chain uses TRBV5-1 and TRBJ2-4; weak D call: TRBD1 (5 bases). CDR3 length equals 16 residues. Germline V lookup: CDR1 SGHRS, CDR2 YFSETQ. Trimming shortened V by 0 bases and J by 2 bases, and 12 bases separated the two germline ends. This chain's CDR3 is CASSLGLRGTKNIQYF. CDR3 coding DNA: TGCGCCAGCAGCTTGGGGTTAAGGGGAACCAAAAACATTCAGTACTTC.

The V gene is TRBV30, the J gene TRBJ2-5; D ambiguous. CDR1 is GTSNPN and CDR2 is SVGIG in the germline V gene (reference sequence). The CDR3 has 13 amino acids. V was clipped by 1 base and J by 1 base, with 7 bases between them. CDR3 residues: CAWSGGIQETQYF. Here the CDR3 DNA reads TGTGCCTGGAGTGGAGGAATCCAAGAGACCCAGTACTTC.

The gene calls are TRBV7-9 and TRBJ2-7; tentatively, D is TRBD1 (6 bases). Trimming removed 3 bases from V and 5 bases from J, with 8 bases in between. Germline V lookup: CDR1 SEHNR, CDR2 FQNEAQ (reference sequence). The CDR3 consists of 12 residues. CDR3 nucleotides: TGTGCCAGCAGCTTCCGGGACAACGAGCAGTACTTC. Amino acid sequence: CASSFRDNEQYF.

The V and J genes are TRBV9 and TRBJ2-7, with a possible D match to TRBD1 (8 bases). The CDR3 spans 19 residues. Germline lookup yields CDR1 SGDLS and CDR2 YYNGEE. Between the trimmed V and J ends, which lost 0 bases and 5 bases, there was a span of 27 bases. The CDR3 sequence is CASSVDRGAVGGGSNEQYF. Written as DNA, the CDR3 is TGTGCCAGCAGCGTAGACAGGGGGGCTGTTGGAGGCGGGAGTAACGAGCAGTACTTC.